In this sample, the clone carrying this T cell receptor (beta chain) turned up a few times. No antigen is known for it. Alongside a J-beta primer mix, a sample-barcoded 5' primer served in a second PCR lasting 7 to 11 cycles. Every cDNA molecule carried a tag from a template-switch adaptor bearing 12 random nucleotides. One entry per CDR3 protein, called by TCRdb with MiXCR from the 5' RACE reads. This table has 1.5 million to 2 million distinct CDR3 sequences, 34% appearing once. The data derive from a study of blood T cells in healthy people across ages. Study-wide findings and caveats: With age, beta diversity per million T cells declined roughly linearly, significantly by 40. Long-lived donors exceeded aged donors in naive CD4+ cells and diversity. Because donor CMV status was unknown, expanded clonotype changes were possibly confounded.

Unmatched junction bases numbered 8, after V lost 4 bases and J lost 4 bases. Germline CDR1 is MNHNS and CDR2 is SASEGT. The CDR3 totals 15 residues. This TCR was recovered from a woman between 25 and 40 years old in good health. The rearrangement joins TRBV6-1 to TRBJ1-2; 8 positions match TRBD1. Material: blood. The CDR3 loop reads CASSARQGWVYGYTF. CDR3 in DNA: TGTGCCAGCAGTGCCCGACAGGGGTGGGTCTATGGCTACACCTTC.